The T cell receptor beta chain described here comes from a study of T-cell reconstitution after alpha-beta-depleted transplantation in children. Preparation of the TCRbeta library involved a method that used unique molecular identifiers. Using its own MiXCR run on the PCR reads, TCRdb lists one record per CDR3 protein. This table holds approximately 510,000 distinct CDR3 sequences, around 17% found once. Losses at the gene ends were 2 bases for V and 1 base for J; bases not matched to a gene: 4. This CDR3 has 15 residues. Germline CDR1 and CDR2: KGHSH and LQKENI. This clonotype was recorded only once.

The receptor's source is a human donor who donated a stem cell graft to a child with acute lymphoblastic leukemia. This chain uses TRBV18 with TRBJ2-5, with 7 positions matching TRBD2. The source material was PBMCs from the stem cell graft donor, sampled from the stem cell graft. CDR3 nucleotides: TGTGCCAGCTCACCAATACTAGCGCCCCAAGAGACCCAGTACTTC. Its translation: CASSPILAPQETQYF.